This TCR beta chain originates from a study of cytomegalovirus exposure and HLA in healthy donors. Study background: Researchers found that under 90% of under 450 genotyped donors fell within the Caucasian-associated ancestry cluster.

The PCR employed 60 Vbeta primers together with 13 Jbeta primers. Only in-frame clones appear in the TCRdb table, and some are missing; sequencing was by immunoSEQ multiplex PCR. The table includes 70,000 to 80,000 clones, around four fifths detected once. This clone appeared a few times. Its antigen is as yet unknown. V lost 5 bases to trimming and J lost 4 bases, with 15 bases between them. From germline, CDR1 is SGHRS and CDR2 YFSETQ. There are 14 residues in the CDR3. General study points: In vitro data verified three CMV-associated chains as specific for CMV antigens. When a later analysis compared HLA-associated TCR beta chains with equally common others, the HLA-associated chains turned out to be more clonally expanded and to have lower generation probabilities.

Sequencing was done on a sample of PBMCs. This chain connects TRBV5-1 to TRBJ1-2, with D perhaps TRBD1 (5 bases). This clonotype was sampled from a woman in her thirties or forties in good health and CMV-seropositive. This chain's CDR3 is CASSPQARAYGYTF. The CDR3 DNA follows: TGCGCCAGCAGTCCCCAGGCCAGGGCCTATGGCTACACCTTC.